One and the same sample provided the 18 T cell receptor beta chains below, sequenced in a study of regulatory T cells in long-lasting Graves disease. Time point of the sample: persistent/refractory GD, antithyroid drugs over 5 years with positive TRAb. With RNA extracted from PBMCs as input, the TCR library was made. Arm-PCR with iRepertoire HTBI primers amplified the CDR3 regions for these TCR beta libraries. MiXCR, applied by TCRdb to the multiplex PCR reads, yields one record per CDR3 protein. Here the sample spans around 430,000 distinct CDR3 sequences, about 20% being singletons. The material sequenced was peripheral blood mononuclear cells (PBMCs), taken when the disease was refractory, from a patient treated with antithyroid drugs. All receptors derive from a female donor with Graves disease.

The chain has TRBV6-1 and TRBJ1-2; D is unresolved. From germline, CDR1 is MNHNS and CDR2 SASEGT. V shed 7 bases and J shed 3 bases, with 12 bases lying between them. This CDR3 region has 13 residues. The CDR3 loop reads CASTKRTDYGYTF. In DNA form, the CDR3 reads TGTGCCAGCACCAAGCGGACTGACTATGGCTACACCTTC.

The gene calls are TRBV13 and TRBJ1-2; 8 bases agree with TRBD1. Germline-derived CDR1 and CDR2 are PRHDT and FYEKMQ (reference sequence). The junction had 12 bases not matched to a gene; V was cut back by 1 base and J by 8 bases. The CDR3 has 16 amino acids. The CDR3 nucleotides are TGTGCCAGCAGCTTAGCCCTAGGGCAGGGGGCGCGGGGCTACACCTTC. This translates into CASSLALGQGARGYTF. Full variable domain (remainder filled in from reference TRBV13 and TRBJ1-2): AAGVIQSPRHLIKEKRETATLKCYPIPRHDTVYWYQQGPGQDPQFLISFYEKMQSDKGSIPDRFSAQQFSDYHSELNMSSLELGDSALYFCASSLALGQGARGYTFGSGTRLTVV.

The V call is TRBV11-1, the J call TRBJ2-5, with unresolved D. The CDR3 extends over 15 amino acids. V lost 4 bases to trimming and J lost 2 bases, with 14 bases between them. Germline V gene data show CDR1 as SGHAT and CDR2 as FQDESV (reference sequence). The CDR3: CASSSQRQIQETQYF. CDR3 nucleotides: TGTGCCAGCAGCTCCCAGAGGCAAATTCAAGAGACCCAGTACTTC.

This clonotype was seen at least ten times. Here the CDR3 DNA reads TGTGCCAGCAGTGTATACAGGGCCACTGAAGCTTTCTTT. It is translated as CASSVYRATEAFF. The chain employs TRBV2 and TRBJ1-1; D is perhaps TRBD1 (6 bases). The germline CDR1 and CDR2 sequences are SNHLY and FYNNEI. Deletions cut 4 bases from V and 4 bases from J, with 10 bases between. This CDR3 comprises 13 residues.

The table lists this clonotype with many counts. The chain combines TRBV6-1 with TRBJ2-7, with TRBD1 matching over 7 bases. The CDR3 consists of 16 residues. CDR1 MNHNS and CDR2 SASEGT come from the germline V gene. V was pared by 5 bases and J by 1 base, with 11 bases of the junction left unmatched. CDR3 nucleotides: TGTGCCAGCAGTCCGCATCTCGGGACAGTTTCCTACGAGCAGTACTTC. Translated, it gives CASSPHLGTVSYEQYF.

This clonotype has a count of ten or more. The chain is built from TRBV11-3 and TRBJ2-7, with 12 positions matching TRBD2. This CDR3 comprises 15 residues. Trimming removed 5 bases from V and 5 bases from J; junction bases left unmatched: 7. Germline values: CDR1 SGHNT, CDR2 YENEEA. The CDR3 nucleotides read TGTGCCAGCAGCGTGCGGACTAGCGGGACCCACGAGCAGTACTTC. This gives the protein CASSVRTSGTHEQYF.

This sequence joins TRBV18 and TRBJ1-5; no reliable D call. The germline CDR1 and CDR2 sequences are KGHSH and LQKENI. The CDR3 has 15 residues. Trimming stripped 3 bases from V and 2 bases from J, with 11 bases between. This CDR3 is CASSPAANRNQPQHF. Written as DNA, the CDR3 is TGTGCCAGCTCACCGGCGGCAAACCGCAATCAGCCCCAGCATTTT.

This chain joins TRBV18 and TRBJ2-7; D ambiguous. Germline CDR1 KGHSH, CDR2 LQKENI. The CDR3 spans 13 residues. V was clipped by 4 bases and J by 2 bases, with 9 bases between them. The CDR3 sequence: CASSRPDTYEQYF. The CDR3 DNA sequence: TGTGCCAGCTCACGCCCAGACACCTACGAGCAGTACTTC.

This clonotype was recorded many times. In DNA, the CDR3 is TGTGCCAGCAGGGGGGGGACAGGGGCTTCCTACGAGCAGTACTTC. Protein product: CASRGGTGASYEQYF. The chain recombines TRBV28 with TRBJ2-7; 10 bases map to TRBD1. The J segment lost 1 base and the V segment lost 6 bases, leaving 6 bases of the junction unmatched. This CDR3 contains 15 residues. Looked up from germline, CDR1 is MDHEN and CDR2 is SYDVKM. The variable domain in full, with the rest retrieved from reference TRBV28 and TRBJ2-7, is DVKVTQSSRYLVKRTGEKVFLECVQDMDHENMFWYRQDPGLGLRLIYFSYDVKMKEKGDIPEGYSVSREKKERFSLILESASTNQTSMYLCASRGGTGASYEQYFGPGTRLTVT.

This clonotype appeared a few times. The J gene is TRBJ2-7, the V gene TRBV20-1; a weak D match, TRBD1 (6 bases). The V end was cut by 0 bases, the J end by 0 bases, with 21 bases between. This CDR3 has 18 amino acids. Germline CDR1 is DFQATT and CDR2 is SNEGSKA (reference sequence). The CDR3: CSAREAQPGHYASYEQYF. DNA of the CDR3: TGCAGTGCTAGAGAGGCCCAACCGGGACATTACGCCTCCTACGAGCAGTACTTC.

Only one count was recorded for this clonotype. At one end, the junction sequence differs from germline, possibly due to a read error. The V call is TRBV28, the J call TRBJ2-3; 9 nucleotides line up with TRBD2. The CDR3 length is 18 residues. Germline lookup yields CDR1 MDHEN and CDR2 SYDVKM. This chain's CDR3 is CVSSLPRDSGGPTDTQYF. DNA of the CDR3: TGTGTCAGCAGTTTACCCAGGGATAGCGGGGGTCCCACAGATACGCAGTATTTT.

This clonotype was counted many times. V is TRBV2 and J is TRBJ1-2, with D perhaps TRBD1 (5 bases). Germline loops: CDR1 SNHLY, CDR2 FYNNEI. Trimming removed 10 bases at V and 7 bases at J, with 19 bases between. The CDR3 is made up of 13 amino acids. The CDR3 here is CANPSGAAVGYTF. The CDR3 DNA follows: TGTGCCAACCCTAGTGGGGCCGCTGTTGGCTACACCTTC.

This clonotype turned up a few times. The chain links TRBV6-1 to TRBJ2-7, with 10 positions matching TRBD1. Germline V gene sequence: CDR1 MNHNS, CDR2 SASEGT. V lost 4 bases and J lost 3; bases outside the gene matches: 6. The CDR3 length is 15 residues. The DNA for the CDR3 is TGTGCCAGCAGTGTTCGGGACAGGGGAAGCTACGAGCAGTACTTC. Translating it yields CASSVRDRGSYEQYF.

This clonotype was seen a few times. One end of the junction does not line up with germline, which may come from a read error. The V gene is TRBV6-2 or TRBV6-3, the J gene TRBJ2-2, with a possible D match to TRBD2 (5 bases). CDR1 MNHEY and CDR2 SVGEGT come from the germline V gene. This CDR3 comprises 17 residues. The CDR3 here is CASSYSLARMNTGELFF. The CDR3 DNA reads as TGTGCCAGCAGTTACTCGCTTGCCCGAATGAACACCGGGGAGTTGTTTTTT.

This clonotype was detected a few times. In nucleotides, the CDR3 is TGTGCCAGCAGCCCCAGAGGACACGCAACCTACGAGCAGTACTTC. Protein sequence: CASSPRGHATYEQYF. V is TRBV9 and J is TRBJ2-7, with a weak D call TRBD1 (5 bases). Germline V CDR1 and CDR2: SGDLS, YYNGEE. V was cut by 4 bases and J by 2 bases, with 16 bases left in between. The CDR3 sequence is 15 residues long.

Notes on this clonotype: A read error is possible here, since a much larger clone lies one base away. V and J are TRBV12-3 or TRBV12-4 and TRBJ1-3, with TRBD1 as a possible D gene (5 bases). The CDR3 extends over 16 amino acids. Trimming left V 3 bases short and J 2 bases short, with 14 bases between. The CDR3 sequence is CASSFRDSYPGNTIYF. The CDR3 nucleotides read TGTGCCAGCAGTTTCCGGGACTCTTACCCTGGAAACACCATATATTTT.

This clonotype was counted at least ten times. As DNA, the CDR3 is TGTGCCAGCACTTCCCAAGGACCTACGTCAATTCAAGCTTTCTTT. It codes for CASTSQGPTSIQAFF. The chain has TRBV28 and TRBJ1-1; D is unresolved. V lost 7 bases, J lost 9 bases, and 24 bases lay in between. The CDR3 covers 15 residues. Germline-derived CDR1 and CDR2 are MDHEN and SYDVKM.

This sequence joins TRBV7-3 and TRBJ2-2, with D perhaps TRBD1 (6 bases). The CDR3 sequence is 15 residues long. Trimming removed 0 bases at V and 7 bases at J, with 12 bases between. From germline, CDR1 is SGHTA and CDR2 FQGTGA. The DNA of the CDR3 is TGTGCCAGCAGCTTAACCTCTACAGGGTTCGGGGAGCTGTTTTTT. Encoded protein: CASSLTSTGFGELFF.